These 23 T cell receptor beta chains were all obtained from the same sample, sequenced in a study of T cell responses to AZD1222 COVID-19 vaccine. TCRdb's copy holds only in-frame clones and misses some; the assay was immunoSEQ multiplex PCR. Of roughly 130,000 clones listed, 88% were seen once; the top ten hold around 19%. The material sequenced was peripheral blood, taken on day 0 of MenACWY control vaccination. The origin of the receptors is an adult in good health.

This clone came up once. The rearrangement uses TRBV2 and TRBJ2-7; tentatively, D is TRBD2 (6 bases). Trimming removed 0 bases from V and 0 bases from J, with 18 bases in between. The germline V gene encodes CDR1 SNHLY and CDR2 FYNNEI. The CDR3 is 18 amino acids. CDR3 in amino acids: CASSEARSGVLSSYEQYF. The CDR3 DNA sequence: TGTGCCAGCAGTGAAGCGCGCTCGGGGGTTCTGAGCTCCTACGAGCAGTACTTC.

The chain combines TRBV9 with TRBJ2-7, with 8 positions matching TRBD2. After removal of 0 bases from V and 2 bases from J, the junction contained 7 bases not matched to a gene. Germline V gene lookup returns CDR1 SGDLS and CDR2 YYNGEE. The CDR3 length is 16 residues. CDR3 residues: CASSVVGSGSTYEQYF. CDR3 coding DNA: TGTGCCAGCAGCGTAGTCGGGAGCGGGAGTACCTACGAGCAGTACTTC.

The CDR3 DNA sequence: TGTGCCAGCAGTTTCCGGACCATCGCCTACGAGCAGTACTTC. Translation gives CASSFRTIAYEQYF. The rearrangement links TRBV6-5 to TRBJ2-7; D unresolved. Trimming removed 4 bases from V and 2 bases from J, with 12 bases in between. From germline, CDR1 is MNHEY and CDR2 SVGAGI. This CDR3 spans 14 amino acids.

This CDR3 is CASIPPESSGSDEQFF. Here the CDR3 DNA reads TGTGCCAGCATCCCCCCGGAGTCTAGCGGGAGCGATGAGCAGTTCTTC. The chain recombines TRBV13 with TRBJ2-1; 10 positions agree with TRBD2. The germline gives CDR1 PRHDT, CDR2 FYEKMQ (reference sequence). The CDR3 totals 16 residues. The V segment lost 7 bases and the J segment 8 bases; nucleotides outside the gene matches: 14.

V is TRBV18 and J is TRBJ1-1; D call uncertain. The CDR3 totals 13 residues. Trimming left V 3 bases short and J 4 bases short, with 9 bases between. Germline lookup yields CDR1 KGHSH and CDR2 LQKENI. The CDR3 loop reads CASSPLGLTEAFF. CDR3 DNA: TGTGCCAGCTCACCTTTAGGCCTCACTGAAGCTTTCTTT.

The rearrangement joins TRBV28 to TRBJ2-4; the match to TRBD1 covers 9 bases. Germline assignment: CDR1 MDHEN and CDR2 SYDVKM. Germline trimming cut 10 bases from V and 5 bases from J; bases unmatched to any gene: 3. The CDR3 is made up of 12 amino acids. CDR3 protein: CATRQGENIQYF. The CDR3 DNA follows: TGTGCCACCCGACAGGGGGAAAACATTCAGTACTTC.

This chain uses TRBV5-6 with TRBJ2-7; D may be TRBD2 (5 bases). V lost 6 bases, J lost 1 base, and 23 bases lay in between. The CDR3 sequence is 17 residues long. The germline V gene has CDR1 SGHDT and CDR2 YYEEEE. The CDR3 DNA reads TGTGCCAGCACCGTCACGAGCCGGACTCGGCATTCCTACGAGCAGTACTTC. This encodes CASTVTSRTRHSYEQYF.

This chain uses TRBV18 with TRBJ1-6; weak D call: TRBD1 (5 bases). From germline, CDR1 is KGHSH and CDR2 LQKENI. Trimming stripped 6 bases from V and 7 bases from J, with 19 bases between. The CDR3 spans 16 residues. CDR3 bases: TGTGCCAGCTCTTACCCGGCGGGGCAGGTGAATTCACCCCTCCACTTT. Its translation is CASSYPAGQVNSPLHF.

This clone was seen once. The chain is built from TRBV19 and TRBJ2-2, with 13 bases identical to TRBD2. This CDR3 contains 18 residues. Trimming at V came to 7 bases and at J to 6 bases, leaving 14 bases not matched to a gene. Germline CDR1 is LNHDA and CDR2 is SQIVND (reference sequence). CDR3 nucleotides: TGTGCCAGTACCCCCTCCCTGACTAGCGGGAGGATCTCCGGGGAGCTGTTTTTT. Translation: CASTPSLTSGRISGELFF.

This clone was counted a few times. The V gene is TRBV6-5, the J gene TRBJ2-3; TRBD1 or TRBD2 may be the D gene (6 bases each). The CDR3 has 14 amino acids. V lost 9 bases to trimming and J lost 4 bases, with 17 bases between them. From germline, CDR1 is MNHEY and CDR2 SVGAGI. This CDR3 reads CARGARERPDTQYF. CDR3 in DNA: TGTGCCAGGGGGGCCCGGGAGCGGCCAGATACGCAGTATTTT.

CDR3 in amino acids: CASSLAGSGGEKLFF. CDR3 bases: TGTGCCAGCAGCTTAGCAGGCTCAGGGGGTGAAAAACTGTTTTTT. This chain links TRBV7-9 with TRBJ1-4, with TRBD1 identical over 7 bases. The germline gives CDR1 SEHNR, CDR2 FQNEAQ (reference sequence). There are 15 residues in the CDR3. The trim removed 0 bases at V and 7 bases at J, leaving 5 bases unmatched. Combining the CDR3 with reference TRBV7-9 and TRBJ1-4 gives the whole variable domain DTGVSQNPRHKITKRGQNVTFRCDPISEHNRLYWYRQTLGQGPEFLTYFQNEAQLEKSRLLSDRFSAERPKGSFSTLEIQRTEQGDSAMYLCASSLAGSGGEKLFFGSGTQLSVL.

The V call is TRBV19, the J call TRBJ1-5; D is possibly TRBD1 (5 bases). The CDR3 consists of 14 residues. Germline values: CDR1 LNHDA, CDR2 SQIVND (reference sequence). With 4 bases removed from V and 3 bases from J, the gap between germline ends came to 10 bases. This CDR3 is CASSTQGPNQPQHF. For the CDR3, the DNA is TGTGCCAGTAGTACCCAGGGTCCCAATCAGCCCCAGCATTTT.

The V call is TRBV2, the J call TRBJ2-1; TRBD1 matches 9 bases. The CDR3 has 15 residues. V trimming: 6 bases; J trimming: 10 bases; junction bases outside the gene matches: 13. In germline, CDR1 is SNHLY, CDR2 FYNNEI. The CDR3 is CASSQGGTGRKEQFF. The CDR3, as DNA: TGTGCCAGCAGCCAAGGGGGGACAGGGAGAAAGGAGCAGTTCTTC.

The V gene is TRBV15, the J gene TRBJ1-6; D unclear. V was pared by 3 bases and J by 10 bases, with 13 bases between. The CDR3 has 14 amino acids. CDR1 LNHNV and CDR2 YYDKDF come from the germline V gene (reference sequence). CDR3 DNA sequence: TGTGCCACCAGCAGTTCCGGGCATAGGTCACCCCTCCACTTT. This sequence encodes CATSSSGHRSPLHF.

This sequence joins TRBV2 and TRBJ2-7; D is unclear. The CDR3 spans 11 residues. Germline V gives CDR1 SNHLY, CDR2 FYNNEI. V was clipped by 6 bases and J by 2 bases, with 5 bases between them. The CDR3 loop reads CASRATYEQYF. CDR3 nucleotide sequence: TGTGCCAGCAGAGCCACCTACGAGCAGTACTTC. Complete variable domain (other parts from reference TRBV2 and TRBJ2-7): EPEVTQTPSHQVTQMGQEVILRCVPISNHLYFYWYRQILGQKVEFLVSFYNNEISEKSEIFDDQFSVERPDGSNFTLKIRSTKLEDSAMYFCASRATYEQYFGPGTRLTVT.

The V and J genes are TRBV5-4 and TRBJ1-2; D uncertain. This CDR3 comprises 14 residues. Trimming left V 3 bases short and J 4 bases short, with 13 bases between. The germline gives CDR1 SGHNT, CDR2 YYREEE (reference sequence). The CDR3 nucleotides are TGTGCCAGCAGCTCCCTAACGGAGTCCTATGGCTACACCTTC. Its translation is CASSSLTESYGYTF.

The DNA of the CDR3 is TGTGCCAGCAGCCGAGGACAGTCTGCTACTGTGCAGTACTTC. Translation: CASSRGQSATVQYF. The chain carries TRBV7-9 and TRBJ2-7; D perhaps matches TRBD1 (6 bases). The germline V and J ends were trimmed by 5 bases and 9 bases, with 20 bases remaining between them. The germline CDR1 and CDR2 sequences are SEHNR and FQNEAQ (reference sequence). This CDR3 has 14 residues.

V and J are TRBV6-1 and TRBJ2-2; no clear D gene. The CDR3 consists of 17 residues. CDR1 is MNHNS, CDR2 SASEGT, per germline. V was pared by 0 bases and J by 7 bases, with 18 bases between. The CDR3 nucleotides read TGTGCCAGCAGTGAAGCGCATTTCTCCTTGAAGGGCGGGGAGCTGTTTTTT. This encodes CASSEAHFSLKGGELFF.

The V and J genes are TRBV5-1 and TRBJ2-7, with 8 positions matching TRBD2. J gave up 3 bases and V 0 bases, and 2 bases lay outside the gene matches. Germline CDR1 and CDR2: SGHRS and YFSETQ. This CDR3 region has 14 residues. The CDR3 coding sequence is TGCGCCAGCAGCTTGGTAGCGGGACACTACGAGCAGTACTTC. This codes for CASSLVAGHYEQYF.

In its sample, this clone was seen once. The V gene is TRBV29-1, the J gene TRBJ2-3; 8 nucleotides line up with TRBD2. The CDR3 spans 15 residues. V was pared by 6 bases and J by 0 bases, with 8 bases of the junction left unmatched. Germline V gives CDR1 SQVTM, CDR2 ANQGSEA. Written as DNA, the CDR3 is TGCAGCGTGGTTCGAGCGGGAGAAAGCACAGATACGCAGTATTTT. This encodes CSVVRAGESTDTQYF.

This chain joins TRBV30 and TRBJ1-5, with D possibly matching TRBD1 (5 bases). Germline CDR1 GTSNPN, CDR2 SVGIG (reference sequence). V dropped 5 bases and J dropped 3 bases, with 11 bases sitting between them. The CDR3 consists of 13 residues. The CDR3 here is CAWGDGINQPQHF. CDR3 DNA: TGTGCCTGGGGGGACGGCATCAATCAGCCCCAGCATTTT.

The chain couples TRBV7-8 to TRBJ2-7, with D hard to call. CDR1 and CDR2 from the germline V gene are SGHVS and FQNEAQ. V was shortened by 4 bases and J by 6 bases, with 16 bases between the two germline ends. This CDR3 has 14 residues. The CDR3 sequence: CASSYPPASGEQYF. The CDR3 DNA reads TGTGCCAGCAGCTACCCTCCGGCGTCGGGCGAGCAGTACTTC.

The chain is built from TRBV6-5 and TRBJ2-5, with D possibly being TRBD2 (5 bases). The CDR3 is made up of 12 amino acids. The V end lost 8 bases, the J end lost 10 bases, and 17 bases lay between the germline ends. The V gene's germline CDR1 is MNHEY and CDR2 SVGAGI. CDR3 amino acids: CASEADPRVQYF. Written as DNA, the CDR3 is TGTGCCAGCGAAGCGGACCCTAGAGTCCAGTACTTC.